This T cell receptor beta chain was identified during a study of blood T cells in healthy people across ages. General study results and limits: Any changes in expanded clonotypes were possibly confounded, as donor CMV status remained unknown.

Combining a sample-barcoded 5' primer with a J-beta primer mix, a second PCR ran for roughly 7 to 12 cycles. MiXCR was run by TCRdb on the 5' RACE reads, yielding one entry per CDR3 protein. The table lists some 1 million distinct CDR3 sequences, 40% to 45% of them singletons. A note on this clonotype: Its specificity is not known.

Per the germline V gene, CDR1 is SGHRS and CDR2 is YFSETQ. The V gene end was trimmed by 7 bases and the J gene end by 4 bases; junction bases not matched to a gene: 14. This CDR3 is 16 amino acids long. The origin of this receptor is a woman in her sixties in good health. The chain has TRBV5-1 and TRBJ2-7; 10 bases are a match to TRBD1. Sequencing was carried out using blood. The CDR3 sequence is CASGIWTGGSSYEQYF. The CDR3 DNA is TGCGCCAGCGGCATATGGACAGGGGGTTCCTCTTACGAGCAGTACTTC.